Below are 9 T cell receptor beta chains sequenced from a single sample in a study of beta chain features in type 1 diabetes. The study reverse transcribed the entire isolated RNA, so it sequenced expressed TCRB transcripts. The repertoire was sequenced with immunoSEQ multiplex PCR; TCRdb's copy has only in-frame clones and lacks some. The table includes fewer than 150,000 clones, about 7% detected once. The sequenced sample consisted of central memory CD4+ T cells from blood. The receptors derive from a woman in her twenties or thirties in good health.

This clone has only a few counts. The rearrangement uses TRBV5-1 and TRBJ1-1, with D tentatively TRBD1 (5 bases). Germline lookup yields CDR1 SGHRS and CDR2 YFSETQ. This CDR3 has 15 residues. Trimming cost V 0 bases and J 1 base, with 10 bases left between them. The CDR3 sequence is CASSLDPGGNTEAFF. DNA of the CDR3: TGCGCCAGCAGCTTGGACCCGGGGGGGAACACTGAAGCTTTCTTT.

This clone was found a few times. This may be a read error: a much more frequent sequence differs by one nucleotide. The chain links TRBV28 to TRBJ1-1; D is uncertain. The V and J ends lost 6 bases and 2 bases respectively, with 7 bases between them. The CDR3 is 12 amino acids. CDR1 MDHEN and CDR2 SYDVKM come from the germline V gene. The CDR3 spells CASSIQNTEAFF. The DNA for the CDR3 is TGTGCCAGCAGCATCCAAAACACTGAAGCTTTCTTT. Full variable domain (remainder filled in from reference TRBV28 and TRBJ1-1): DVKVTQSSRYLVKRTGEKVFLECVQDMDHENMFWYRQDPGLGLRLIYFSYDVKMKEKGDIPEGYSVSREKKERFSLILESASTNQTSMYLCASSIQNTEAFFGQGTRLTVV.

The chain has TRBV30 and TRBJ1-1; 9 bases align to TRBD1. V shed 4 bases and J 4 bases; nucleotides not matched to a gene: 10. CDR1 and CDR2 (germline): GTSNPN, SVGIG (reference sequence). The CDR3 is made up of 15 amino acids. CDR3 region: CAWIGRGQGRTEAFF. The CDR3 nucleotides are TGTGCCTGGATTGGCAGGGGACAGGGACGCACTGAAGCTTTCTTT.

The chain combines TRBV2 with TRBJ1-4, with D possibly TRBD1 on 6 matching bases. The germline CDR1 and CDR2 sequences are SNHLY and FYNNEI. Between the trimmed V and J ends, which lost 6 bases and 5 bases, there was a span of 13 bases. There are 14 residues in the CDR3. CDR3 coding DNA: TGTGCCAGCAGGAACAGGGAGGGGAATGAAAAACTGTTTTTT. It specifies CASRNREGNEKLFF. Full variable domain (rest looked up from reference TRBV2 and TRBJ1-4): EPEVTQTPSHQVTQMGQEVILRCVPISNHLYFYWYRQILGQKVEFLVSFYNNEISEKSEIFDDQFSVERPDGSNFTLKIRSTKLEDSAMYFCASRNREGNEKLFFGSGTQLSVL.

About this clone itself: This same CDR3 is encoded by further DNA sequences in the sample. The rearrangement uses TRBV28 and TRBJ2-2, with TRBD2 matching over 14 bases. CDR1 is MDHEN and CDR2 is SYDVKM in the germline V gene. V lost 5 bases, J lost 6 bases, and 5 bases stayed unmatched. This CDR3 is 16 amino acids long. The CDR3 DNA sequence: TGTGCCAGCAGTCGGGGACTAGCGGGAGTGCCCGGGGAGCTGTTTTTT. It yields the protein CASSRGLAGVPGELFF. Supplemented by reference TRBV28 and TRBJ2-2, the full variable domain reads DVKVTQSSRYLVKRTGEKVFLECVQDMDHENMFWYRQDPGLGLRLIYFSYDVKMKEKGDIPEGYSVSREKKERFSLILESASTNQTSMYLCASSRGLAGVPGELFFGEGSRLTVL.

The chain has TRBV19 and TRBJ2-1; 11 nucleotides agree with TRBD2. The CDR3 runs 15 residues. V gave up 4 bases and J gave up 9 bases; unmatched junction bases: 8. Germline V gives CDR1 LNHDA, CDR2 SQIVND (reference sequence). The CDR3 protein is CASSTIAGGPTEQFF. The CDR3, as DNA: TGTGCCAGTAGTACTATAGCGGGAGGGCCGACTGAGCAGTTCTTC.

The chain combines TRBV7-2 with TRBJ1-4, with 7 bases matching TRBD1. Germline assignment: CDR1 SGHTA and CDR2 FQGNSA. V lost 1 base, J lost 6 bases, and 2 bases stayed unmatched. There are 14 residues in the CDR3. DNA for the CDR3: TGTGCCAGCAGCTTAGTTGGGACAGATGAAAAACTGTTTTTT. Encoded protein: CASSLVGTDEKLFF.

In this sample, this clone turned up many times. J is TRBJ1-2 and V is TRBV2; 11 bases match TRBD1. CDR3 size: 16 residues. CDR1 SNHLY and CDR2 FYNNEI come from the germline V gene. Unmatched junction bases numbered 7, after V lost 7 bases and J lost 0 bases. The DNA of the CDR3 is TGTGCCAGCACGAGGACAGGGGGCACTTCTAACTATGGCTACACCTTC. Protein product: CASTRTGGTSNYGYTF.

This chain links TRBV6-1 with TRBJ2-7; D gene ambiguous. V lost 4 bases and J 6 bases, leaving 13 bases between the germline ends. CDR1 and CDR2 from the germline V gene are MNHNS and SASEGT. CDR3 length: 13 amino acids. CDR3 DNA: TGTGCCAGCAGTGCCTCCTTTCCGGGCGAGCAGTACTTC. This codes for CASSASFPGEQYF.